This TCR delta chain was profiled in a study of Vδ1+ human thymocytes. The V gene's germline CDR1 is TSWWSYY and CDR2 QGS. Trimming cost V 3 bases and J 0 bases; bases outside gene matches: 18. This CDR3 spans 20 amino acids. Extracted RNA was reverse transcribed into cDNA. Pooled V-gene forward primers with one constant-region reverse primer generated the CDR3 amplicons by multiplex PCR. TCRdb re-identified clones in the multiplex PCR reads via CATT. The sample includes around 56,000 delta-chain clones, approximately 15% of them seen just once. This clone was counted a few times. The antigen remains unidentified. Study-level points and caveats: Thymic TRG and TRD repertoires appeared highly polyclonal, with Gaussian CDR3 length distributions. Despite high sort purity, roughly 21% of thymic T cell receptor delta sequences were Vdelta2.

Source material: Vdelta1+ gamma-delta thymocytes from the thymus. The subset here: FACS-sorted CD3+ TCRalphabeta- TCRVdelta1+ TCRVdelta2- thymocytes. This receptor was identified in a girl less than two years old who had congenital heart surgery. The genes are TRDV1 and TRDJ1; 8 positions agree with TRDD2. The CDR3 region has the DNA TGTGCTCTTGGGGAGGCCTTCCTAGCCATTACTGGGAATTACACCGATAAACTCATCTTT. This gives the protein CALGEAFLAITGNYTDKLIF.